Listed below are T cell receptor beta chains from one sample, sequenced in a study of a mutant IDH1 vaccine in newly diagnosed glioma. The assay was immunoSEQ multiplex PCR, and TCRdb's table has in-frame clones only and misses some. The table includes about 33,000 clones, about 85% detected once. The sample consisted of PBMCs, taken from a glioma patient treated with radiotherapy, temozolomide or both. These receptors were collected from a middle-aged woman with glioma. Each CDR3 is given with its conserved first and last residue. Fields, in order: clone size, D gene, J gene, V gene, CDR3 protein, CDR3 DNA. The D gene is left open where the match is weak. Some rows have no size entry. The others give once, few or many, or a class for an expanded clone.

NA,NA,TRBJ2-7,TRBV28,CASSWGQGYEQYF,TGTGCCAGCAGTTGGGGGCAGGGCTACGAGCAGTACTTC
NA,NA,TRBJ2-7,TRBV5-1,CASSFDGEAYEQYF,TGCGCCAGCAGCTTTGACGGTGAGGCCTACGAGCAGTACTTC
NA,TRBD1,TRBJ2-7,TRBV2,CASREWTGSDYEQYF,TGTGCCAGCAGGGAATGGACAGGTTCGGACTACGAGCAGTACTTC
few,NA,TRBJ1-1,TRBV7-8,CASTLGAVNTEAFF,TGTGCCAGCACCCTAGGGGCGGTGAACACTGAAGCTTTCTTT
NA,NA,TRBJ1-4,TRBV28,CASSRREVDEKLFF,TGTGCCAGCAGTCGCAGGGAGGTGGACGAAAAACTGTTTTTT
NA,NA,TRBJ1-5,TRBV19,CASSYRDSSNQPQHF,TGTGCCAGTAGTTACCGAGACAGTAGCAATCAGCCCCAGCATTTT
NA,TRBD1,TRBJ1-4,TRBV7-2,CASSSQGAANEKLFF,TGTGCCAGCAGCTCCCAGGGGGCGGCTAATGAAAAACTGTTTTTT
few,NA,TRBJ1-2,TRBV19,CASSISLGDWGYTF,TGTGCCAGTAGTATCTCCCTCGGAGATTGGGGCTACACCTTC
NA,NA,TRBJ2-7,TRBV6-5,CASSYGSGSYEQYF,TGTGCCAGCAGTTACGGTAGCGGCTCCTACGAGCAGTACTTC
few,NA,TRBJ2-2,TRBV5-1,CASNRGQSNTGELFF,TGCGCCAGCAACCGAGGACAGTCGAACACCGGGGAGCTGTTTTTT
NA,TRBD1,TRBJ2-4,TRBV7-8,CASSSRTGRRENIQYF,TGTGCCAGCAGCTCAAGGACAGGGCGGAGGGAAAACATTCAGTACTTC
NA,NA,TRBJ2-7,TRBV5-6,CASSLGNFYEQYF,TGTGCCAGCAGCTTGGGCAACTTCTACGAGCAGTACTTC
few,NA,TRBJ1-5,TRBV27,CASSPGIISNQPQHF,TGTGCCAGCAGCCCCGGGATTATCAGCAATCAGCCCCAGCATTTT
NA,NA,TRBJ2-5,TRBV18,CASSTTLQETQYF,TGTGCCAGCTCAACCACCCTCCAAGAGACCCAGTACTTC
NA,NA,TRBJ2-5,TRBV19,CASSIGRGWVGETQYF,TGTGCCAGTAGTATAGGCCGCGGATGGGTAGGAGAGACCCAGTACTTC
once,TRBD2,TRBJ2-2,TRBV5-5,CASRPIAGGPPGELFF,TGTGCCAGCAGACCTATAGCGGGAGGGCCTCCCGGGGAGCTGTTTTTT
NA,NA,TRBJ1-6,TRBV10-3,CAISGDPDNSPLHF,TGTGCCATCAGTGGGGACCCGGATAATTCACCCCTCCACTTT
few,TRBD2,TRBJ2-1,TRBV5-1,CASKALAGVMDEQFF,TGCGCCAGCAAAGCCCTAGCGGGAGTCATGGATGAGCAGTTCTTC
few,NA,TRBJ2-1,TRBV7-3,CASSLTPLGAGLSYNEQFF,TGTGCCAGCAGCTTAACACCCCTCGGCGCGGGACTGTCCTACAATGAGCAGTTCTTC
NA,NA,TRBJ2-2,TRBV19,CASTQLRDGVSLRTGELFF,TGTGCCAGTACCCAACTCCGGGACGGGGTGTCTCTAAGGACCGGGGAGCTGTTTTTT
once,NA,TRBJ2-3,TRBV30,CAWTVDRDTQYF,TGTGCCTGGACGGTTGATCGTGATACGCAGTATTTT
NA,NA,TRBJ2-4,TRBV6-5,CASSYEHRAIQYF,TGTGCCAGCAGTTACGAACACCGGGCGATTCAGTACTTC
NA,NA,TRBJ2-4,TRBV11-2,CASSSPGDAKNIQYF,TGTGCCAGCAGCTCCCCAGGGGATGCCAAAAACATTCAGTACTTC
NA,TRBD1,TRBJ1-1,TRBV2,CAIVEDRMNTEAFF,TGTGCCATAGTTGAGGACAGGATGAACACTGAAGCTTTCTTT
once,TRBD1,TRBJ1-2,TRBV29-1,CSVGTGVDGYTF,TGCAGCGTCGGTACAGGGGTGGATGGCTACACCTTC
once,NA,TRBJ1-4,TRBV6-1,CASTVKENEKLFF,TGTGCCAGCACGGTCAAGGAAAATGAAAAACTGTTTTTT
NA,NA,TRBJ1-2,TRBV7-2,CASSLGQGSYGYTF,TGTGCCAGCAGCTTAGGGCAGGGAAGCTATGGCTACACCTTC
NA,TRBD1,TRBJ1-2,TRBV4-2,CASSRGQGDGYTF,TGTGCCAGCAGCCGAGGACAGGGGGATGGCTACACCTTC
NA,TRBD2,TRBJ2-5,TRBV2,CASSETLAGGPETQYF,TGTGCCAGCAGTGAAACGTTAGCGGGGGGGCCGGAGACCCAGTACTTC
NA,NA,TRBJ1-2,TRBV30,CAWSVGQYGYTF,TGTGCCTGGAGTGTCGGGCAGTATGGCTACACCTTC
NA,NA,TRBJ1-5,TRBV21-1,CASSKKEWGQGASQPQHF,NA
NA,TRBD1,TRBJ2-7,TRBV19,CASSTPGQMFTEQYF,TGTGCCAGTAGTACACCGGGACAGATGTTTACCGAGCAGTACTTC
NA,NA,TRBJ1-5,TRBV7-9,CASGEYNQPQHF,TGTGCCAGCGGGGAGTACAATCAGCCCCAGCATTTT
NA,NA,TRBJ1-6,TRBV5-6,CASSLAVASSPLHF,TGTGCCAGCAGCTTGGCCGTCGCGAGTTCACCCCTCCACTTT
NA,TRBD1,TRBJ1-2,TRBV7-9,CASSSGTGGAKNYGYTF,TGTGCCAGCAGCTCGGGGACAGGGGGCGCCAAGAATTATGGCTACACCTTC
NA,NA,TRBJ2-5,TRBV27,CASSLTGPGRETQYF,TGTGCCAGCAGCTTAACAGGGCCAGGACGGGAGACCCAGTACTTC
NA,NA,TRBJ2-5,TRBV10-1,CASDFGTEETQYF,TGCGCCAGTGACTTCGGGACGGAAGAGACCCAGTACTTC
NA,TRBD1,TRBJ1-1,TRBV10-1,CASSLGTVTEAFF,TGCGCCAGCAGTTTGGGGACAGTCACTGAAGCTTTCTTT
NA,NA,TRBJ1-1,TRBV4-2,CASSPPGFTEAFF,TGTGCCAGCAGCCCTCCGGGTTTCACTGAAGCTTTCTTT
NA,NA,TRBJ1-2,TRBV18,CASSPEQGWNGYTF,TGTGCCAGCTCACCAGAGCAGGGGTGGAATGGCTACACCTTC
NA,TRBD1,TRBJ1-3,TRBV6-5,CASSPDRSNTIYF,TGTGCCAGCAGTCCGGACAGGTCGAACACCATATATTTT
NA,NA,TRBJ2-2,TRBV5-1,CASSLVQPLNTGELFF,TGCGCCAGCAGCTTGGTCCAGCCTCTGAACACCGGGGAGCTGTTTTTT
NA,NA,TRBJ1-4,TRBV30,CAWKDEKLFF,TGTGCCTGGAAGGATGAAAAACTGTTTTTT
NA,TRBD1,TRBJ1-2,TRBV19,CASSVDRGAYGYTF,TGTGCCAGTAGTGTGGACAGGGGTGCCTATGGCTACACCTTC
NA,TRBD1,TRBJ1-4,TRBV5-4,CASSRDRGEEKLFF,TGTGCCAGCAGCCGGGACAGGGGAGAGGAAAAACTGTTTTTT
once,NA,TRBJ1-3,TRBV19,CASSSTGTESSGNTIYF,TGTGCCAGTAGTTCGACCGGGACTGAGAGCTCTGGAAACACCATATATTTT
NA,TRBD2,TRBJ2-1,TRBV27,CASGILAGGANEQFF,TGTGCCAGCGGAATTTTGGCGGGAGGAGCAAATGAGCAGTTCTTC
NA,TRBD2,TRBJ2-1,TRBV10-3,CAIALAGSSEQFF,TGTGCCATCGCTCTAGCGGGATCTTCGGAGCAGTTCTTC
few,NA,TRBJ2-1,TRBV7-9,CASSLQRSGERGNEQFF,TGTGCCAGCAGCTTACAAAGATCAGGGGAAAGGGGCAATGAGCAGTTCTTC
NA,TRBD1,TRBJ2-5,TRBV6-6,CASSAWDRGQETQYF,TGTGCCAGCAGTGCCTGGGACAGGGGCCAAGAGACCCAGTACTTC
NA,NA,TRBJ1-1,TRBV5-1,CASSLQLARADTEAFF,TGCGCCAGCAGCTTGCAATTAGCCAGGGCGGACACTGAAGCTTTCTTT
NA,TRBD1,TRBJ2-7,TRBV6-5,CASSYSGTGIYEQYF,TGTGCCAGCAGTTACTCCGGGACAGGGATCTACGAGCAGTACTTC
NA,NA,TRBJ1-1,TRBV18,CASSPPPAQGVTEAFF,TGTGCCAGCTCACCACCCCCCGCTCAGGGTGTCACTGAAGCTTTCTTT
few,NA,TRBJ1-2,TRBV2,CASSIQGNTNYGYTF,TGTGCCAGCAGTATACAGGGTAATACTAACTATGGCTACACCTTC
NA,NA,TRBJ1-2,TRBV14,CASSPDEGRGYTF,TGTGCCAGCAGTCCGGACGAGGGTCGGGGCTACACCTTC
NA,NA,TRBJ2-2,TRBV7-2,CASSLMGTNLAGELFF,TGTGCCAGCAGCTTAATGGGGACCAATTTAGCCGGGGAGCTGTTTTTT
NA,TRBD2,TRBJ2-3,TRBV19,CASRGLATDTQYF,TGTGCCAGCAGGGGACTAGCGACAGATACGCAGTATTTT
NA,TRBD1,TRBJ2-7,TRBV6-5,CASSSNLGQGRNEQYF,TGTGCCAGCAGTTCCAACCTAGGACAGGGTCGCAACGAGCAGTACTTC
NA,NA,TRBJ2-3,TRBV7-9,CASSLQGITDTQYF,TGTGCCAGCAGCTTACAGGGGATCACAGATACGCAGTATTTT